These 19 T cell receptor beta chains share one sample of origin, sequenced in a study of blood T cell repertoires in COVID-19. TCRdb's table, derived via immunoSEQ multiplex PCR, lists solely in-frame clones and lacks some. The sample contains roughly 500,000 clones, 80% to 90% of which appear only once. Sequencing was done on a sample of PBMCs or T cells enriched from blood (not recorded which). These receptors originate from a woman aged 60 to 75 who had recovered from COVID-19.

For the CDR3, the DNA is TGTGCCAGCAGCTTCACCGGGGATTCCTACAATGAGCAGTTCTTC. This translates into CASSFTGDSYNEQFF. J is TRBJ2-1 and V is TRBV7-2, with TRBD2 as a possible D gene (5 bases). Germline assignment: CDR1 SGHTA and CDR2 FQGNSA. V dropped 3 bases and J dropped 1 base, with 10 bases sitting between them. This CDR3 has 15 residues.

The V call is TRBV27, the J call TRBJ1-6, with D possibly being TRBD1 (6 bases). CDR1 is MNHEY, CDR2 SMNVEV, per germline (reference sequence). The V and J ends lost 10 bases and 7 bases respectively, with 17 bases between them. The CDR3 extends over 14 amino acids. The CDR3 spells CATRGGNTNSPLHF. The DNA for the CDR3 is TGTGCCACCAGGGGAGGCAACACGAATTCACCCCTCCACTTT.

The CDR3 protein is CAWSLARSYEQYF. The CDR3 DNA reads TGTGCCTGGAGTTTGGCCCGCTCCTACGAGCAGTACTTC. The V call is TRBV30, the J call TRBJ2-7; no definite D call. The V gene's germline CDR1 is GTSNPN and CDR2 SVGIG (reference sequence). Trimming left V 2 bases short and J 0 bases short, with 8 bases between. There are 13 residues in the CDR3.

The CDR3 sequence: CASSVGPIRSETIYF. The CDR3 DNA is TGTGCCAGCAGCGTGGGGCCGATTAGGTCGGAAACCATATATTTT. This rearrangement joins TRBV9 to TRBJ1-3, with D possibly being TRBD1 (5 bases). Deletions cut 2 bases from V and 10 bases from J, with 19 bases between. The CDR3 contains 15 residues. CDR1 and CDR2 (germline): SGDLS, YYNGEE.

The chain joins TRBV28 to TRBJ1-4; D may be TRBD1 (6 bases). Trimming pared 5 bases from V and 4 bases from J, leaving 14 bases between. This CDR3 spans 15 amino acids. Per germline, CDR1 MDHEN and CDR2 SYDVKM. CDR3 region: CASSGGGRGNEKLFF. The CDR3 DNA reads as TGTGCCAGCAGTGGGGGGGGCAGGGGTAATGAAAAACTGTTTTTT.

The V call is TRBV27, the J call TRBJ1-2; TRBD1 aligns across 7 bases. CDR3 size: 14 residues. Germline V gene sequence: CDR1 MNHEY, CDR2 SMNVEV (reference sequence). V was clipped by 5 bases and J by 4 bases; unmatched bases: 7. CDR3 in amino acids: CASSPLTGVYGYTF. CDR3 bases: TGTGCCAGCAGTCCACTAACAGGGGTCTATGGCTACACCTTC.

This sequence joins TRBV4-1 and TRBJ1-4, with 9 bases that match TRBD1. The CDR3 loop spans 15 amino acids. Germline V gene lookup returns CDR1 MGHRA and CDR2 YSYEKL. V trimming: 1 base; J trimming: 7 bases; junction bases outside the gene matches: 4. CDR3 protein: CASSQGGQGFEKLFF. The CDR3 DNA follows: TGCGCCAGCAGCCAAGGGGGACAGGGATTTGAAAAACTGTTTTTT.

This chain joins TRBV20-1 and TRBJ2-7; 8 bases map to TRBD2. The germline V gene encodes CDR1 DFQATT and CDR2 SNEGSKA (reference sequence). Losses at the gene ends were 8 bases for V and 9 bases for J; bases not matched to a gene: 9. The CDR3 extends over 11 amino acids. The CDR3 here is CSPRGGFGQYF. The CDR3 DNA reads TGCAGTCCACGGGGGGGGTTTGGGCAGTACTTC.

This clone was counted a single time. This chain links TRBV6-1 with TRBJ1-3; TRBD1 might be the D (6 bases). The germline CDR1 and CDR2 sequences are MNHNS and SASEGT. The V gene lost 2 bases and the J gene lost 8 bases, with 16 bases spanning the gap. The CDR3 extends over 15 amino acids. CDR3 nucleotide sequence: TGTGCCAGCAGTGAAACTAGGGCGAACAGGGACACCATATATTTT. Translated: CASSETRANRDTIYF.

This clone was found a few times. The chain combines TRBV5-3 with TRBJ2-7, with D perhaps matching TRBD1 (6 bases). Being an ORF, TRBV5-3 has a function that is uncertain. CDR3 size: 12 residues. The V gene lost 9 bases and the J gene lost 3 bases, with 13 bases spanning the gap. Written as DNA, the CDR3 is TGTGCCAAAGACAGGTCGGGCTACGAGCAGTACTTC. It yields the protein CAKDRSGYEQYF.

This CDR3 reads CASSPGGLGTGRSYEQYV. As DNA, the CDR3 is TGCGCCAGCAGCCCGGGGGGTCTGGGGACAGGACGCTCCTACGAGCAGTACGTC. The rearrangement links TRBV5-1 to TRBJ2-7; a weak D match, TRBD1 (8 bases). The germline CDR1 and CDR2 sequences are SGHRS and YFSETQ. The CDR3 contains 18 residues. The V and J ends lost 4 bases and 0 bases respectively, with 23 bases between them.

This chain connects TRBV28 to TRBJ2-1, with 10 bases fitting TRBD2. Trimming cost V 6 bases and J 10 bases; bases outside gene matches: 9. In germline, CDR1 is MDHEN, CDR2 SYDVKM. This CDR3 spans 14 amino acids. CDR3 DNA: TGTGCCAGCAGGGCGAGCGGGGGGGAAAGGGAGCAGTTCTTC. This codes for CASRASGGEREQFF.

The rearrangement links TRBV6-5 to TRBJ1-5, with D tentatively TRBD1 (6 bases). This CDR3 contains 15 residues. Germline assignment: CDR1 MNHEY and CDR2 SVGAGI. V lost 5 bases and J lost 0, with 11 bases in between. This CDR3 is CASSLRQVSNQPQHF. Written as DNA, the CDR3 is TGTGCCAGCAGTCTACGACAGGTTAGCAATCAGCCCCAGCATTTT.

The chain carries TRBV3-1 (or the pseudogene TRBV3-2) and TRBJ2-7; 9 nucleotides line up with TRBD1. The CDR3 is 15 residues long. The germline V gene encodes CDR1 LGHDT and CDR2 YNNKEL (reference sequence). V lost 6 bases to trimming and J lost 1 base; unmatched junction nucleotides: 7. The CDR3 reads CASSLGQGGSYEQYF. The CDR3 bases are TGTGCCAGCAGTCTGGGACAGGGAGGTTCCTACGAGCAGTACTTC.

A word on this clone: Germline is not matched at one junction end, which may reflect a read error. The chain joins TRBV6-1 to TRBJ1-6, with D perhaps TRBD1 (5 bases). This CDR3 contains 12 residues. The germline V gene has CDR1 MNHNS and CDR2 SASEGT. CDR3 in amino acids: CASSELGGVRLF. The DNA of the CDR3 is TGTGCCAGCAGTGAATTGGGGGGAGTCAGGCTCTTT.

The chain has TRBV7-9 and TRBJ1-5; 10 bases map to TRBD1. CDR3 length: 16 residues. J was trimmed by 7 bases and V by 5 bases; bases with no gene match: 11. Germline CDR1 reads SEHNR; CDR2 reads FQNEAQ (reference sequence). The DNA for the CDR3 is TGTGCCAGCAGCCCCTCCGGGACAGGGGTATACCAGCCCCAGCATTTT. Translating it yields CASSPSGTGVYQPQHF.

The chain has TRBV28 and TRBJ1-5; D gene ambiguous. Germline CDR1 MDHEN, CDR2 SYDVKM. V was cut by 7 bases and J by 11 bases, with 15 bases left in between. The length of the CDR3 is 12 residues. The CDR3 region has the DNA TGTGCCAGCAATTCACCGAATCGGGCCCAGCATTTT. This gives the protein CASNSPNRAQHF.

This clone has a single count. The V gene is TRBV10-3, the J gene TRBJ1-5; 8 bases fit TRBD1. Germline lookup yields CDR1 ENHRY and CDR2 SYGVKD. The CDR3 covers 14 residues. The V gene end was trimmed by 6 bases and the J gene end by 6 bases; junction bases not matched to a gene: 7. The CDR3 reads CAIRPDREGQPQHF. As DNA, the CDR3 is TGTGCCATCAGGCCGGACAGGGAGGGTCAGCCCCAGCATTTT.

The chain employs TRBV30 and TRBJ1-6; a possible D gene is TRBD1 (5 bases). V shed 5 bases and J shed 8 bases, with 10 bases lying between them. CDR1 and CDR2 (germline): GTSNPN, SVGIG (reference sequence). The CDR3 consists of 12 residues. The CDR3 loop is CAWRRGDSPLHF. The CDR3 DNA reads TGTGCCTGGCGTCGGGGGGATTCACCCCTCCACTTT.